These 17 T cell receptor beta chains were all obtained from the same sample, sequenced in a study of preoperative IRX-2 immunotherapy in early breast cancer. The data were produced by immunoSEQ multiplex PCR, yet TCRdb's version contains in-frame clones alone and is incomplete. The sample lists roughly 30,000 clones, over 75% seen once, with 3% to 3.5% in the top ten. The treatment is: preoperative locoregional IRX-2 cytokine immunotherapy. The sample was collected from a patient treated with IRX-2 immunotherapy. Receptor source: a human donor with breast cancer.

The chain uses TRBV6-8 and TRBJ1-5; TRBD1 matches 9 bases. After removal of 8 bases from V and 5 bases from J, the junction contained 7 bases not matched to a gene. The CDR3 contains 14 residues. The germline gives CDR1 MNHGY, CDR2 SAAAGT. The CDR3 DNA is TGTGCCAGCCGGCAGACAGGGGGATATCAGCCCCAGCATTTT. It is translated as CASRQTGGYQPQHF.

As regards this clone: One end of the junction varies from germline; a read error may be responsible. The chain joins TRBV19 to TRBJ1-4, with TRBD1 identical over 8 bases. The CDR3 sequence is 16 residues long. The germline gives CDR1 LNHDA, CDR2 SQIVND (reference sequence). CDR3 coding DNA: TGTGTCAGTAGTATTGGCAGGGGGCCGGATAATGAAAAACTGTTTTTT. It codes for CVSSIGRGPDNEKLFF.

CDR3 loop: CASSSLAGSYNEQFF. The CDR3 bases are TGTGCCAGCAGCTCACTAGCGGGGTCCTACAATGAGCAGTTCTTC. The chain is built from TRBV7-1 and TRBJ2-1, with 9 bases aligning to TRBD2. TRBV7-1 is assigned to the ORF class and has an uncertain function. J was trimmed by 1 base and V by 2 bases; bases with no gene match: 0. This CDR3 comprises 15 residues.

This clone has just one count. This chain uses TRBV11-3 with TRBJ2-7, with TRBD2 matching over 9 bases. V lost 6 bases and J lost 2; bases outside the gene matches: 8. CDR3 size: 15 residues. Per the germline V gene, CDR1 is SGHNT and CDR2 is YENEEA. As DNA, the CDR3 is TGTGCCAGCAGTCTATGGAGCGGGGGGCCCTACGAGCAGTACTTC. Protein sequence: CASSLWSGGPYEQYF. Based on the CDR3 plus reference TRBV11-3 and TRBJ2-7, the full variable domain is EAGVVQSPRYKIIEKKQPVAFWCNPISGHNTLYWYLQNLGQGPELLIRYENEEAVDDSQLPKDRFSAERLKGVDSTLKIQPAELGDSAVYLCASSLWSGGPYEQYFGPGTRLTVT.

V and J are TRBV28 and TRBJ1-4; 10 bases fit TRBD1. The CDR3 runs to 15 residues. Trimming at V came to 5 bases and at J to 8 bases, leaving 8 bases not matched to a gene. Germline CDR1 is MDHEN and CDR2 is SYDVKM. The CDR3 nucleotides are TGTGCCAGCAGTCCCAATGGACAGGGGGAGGAAAAACTGTTTTTT. Its translation: CASSPNGQGEEKLFF.

V usage is TRBV19 and J usage is TRBJ1-1; maybe TRBD1 (5 bases). Germline CDR1 is LNHDA and CDR2 is SQIVND (reference sequence). The V and J ends lost 8 bases and 7 bases respectively, with 20 bases between them. The length of the CDR3 is 14 residues. CDR3 sequence reads: CASERREAGGEAFF. CDR3 DNA sequence: TGTGCCAGTGAACGCCGGGAGGCCGGGGGTGAAGCTTTCTTT.

This clone was seen a handful of times. The gene calls are TRBV6-8 and TRBJ2-3, with 9 bases identical to TRBD2. The V gene end was trimmed by 6 bases and the J gene end by 2 bases; junction bases not matched to a gene: 6. The CDR3 is 15 residues long. Germline CDR1 reads MNHGY; CDR2 reads SAAAGT. The CDR3 DNA follows: TGTGCCAGCAGAGATAGCGGGGGATACACAGATACGCAGTATTTT. It translates to CASRDSGGYTDTQYF.

The chain uses TRBV11-3 and TRBJ2-3, with D possibly called TRBD1 or TRBD2 (5 bases each). Germline CDR1 is SGHNT and CDR2 is YENEEA. The V gene lost 3 bases and the J gene lost 5 bases, with 12 bases spanning the gap. The length of the CDR3 is 14 residues. CDR3 sequence: CASSFGTLGDTQYF. CDR3 bases: TGTGCCAGCAGCTTCGGGACCCTTGGAGATACGCAGTATTTT.

The genes are TRBV7-7 and TRBJ2-2; D is unresolved. Germline lookup yields CDR1 SSHAT and CDR2 FNYEAQ (reference sequence). V dropped 5 bases and J dropped 2 bases, with 12 bases sitting between them. This CDR3 is 15 amino acids long. CDR3 in amino acids: CASSPLSANTGELFF. CDR3 in DNA: TGTGCCAGCAGCCCCCTCAGCGCCAACACCGGGGAGCTGTTTTTT.

The chain is built from TRBV28 and TRBJ1-5; D is possibly TRBD1 (5 bases). Germline assignment: CDR1 MDHEN and CDR2 SYDVKM. CDR3 size: 14 residues. V was cut by 5 bases and J by 4 bases, with 12 bases left in between. The chain's CDR3 is CASSSRQRNQPQHF. As DNA, the CDR3 is TGTGCCAGCAGTAGCAGACAGAGGAATCAGCCCCAGCATTTT.

This clone has more than one count but fewer than ten. The junction and the germline gene differ at one end; a read error may be behind it. The chain has TRBV15 and TRBJ1-2; unclear D gene. Germline V CDR1 and CDR2: LNHNV, YYDKDF (reference sequence). The CDR3 has 14 residues. This chain's CDR3 is CATSGEDGPYGYTF. The CDR3 bases are TGTGCCACCAGCGGAGAGGACGGGCCCTATGGCTACACCTTC. Combining the CDR3 with reference TRBV15 and TRBJ1-2 gives the whole variable domain DAMVIQNPRYQVTQFGKPVTLSCSQTLNHNVMYWYQQKSSQAPKLLFHYYDKDFNNEADTPDNFQSRRPNTSFCFLDIRSPGLGDTAMYLCATSGEDGPYGYTFGSGTRLTVV.

V is TRBV11-3 and J is TRBJ2-2; D may be TRBD2 (5 bases). Germline CDR1 SGHNT, CDR2 YENEEA. There are 14 residues in the CDR3. Trimming pared 2 bases from V and 6 bases from J, leaving 10 bases between. The CDR3 sequence: CASSLTYGAGELFF. The DNA for the CDR3 is TGTGCCAGCAGCTTAACATACGGGGCCGGGGAGCTGTTTTTT.

The chain joins TRBV28 to TRBJ1-6; D is ambiguous. The CDR3 consists of 13 residues. Germline V gives CDR1 MDHEN, CDR2 SYDVKM. V was clipped by 6 bases and J by 10 bases, with 13 bases between them. In nucleotides, the CDR3 is TGTGCCAGCAGCCGGGTCACGGGGTCACCCCTCCACTTT. Its protein product is CASSRVTGSPLHF.

This sequence joins TRBV7-8 and TRBJ2-7; 12 bases are shared with TRBD1. CDR1 SGHVS and CDR2 FQNEAQ come from the germline V gene. V was clipped by 5 bases and J by 3 bases; unmatched bases: 2. The CDR3 is made up of 14 amino acids. The CDR3 sequence is CASSRDRGRYEQYF. In DNA, the CDR3 is TGTGCCAGCAGCAGGGACAGGGGGCGCTACGAGCAGTACTTC.

This chain connects TRBV11-3 to TRBJ2-3, with 7 bases identical to TRBD1. Germline V gene data show CDR1 as SGHNT and CDR2 as YENEEA. V gave up 5 bases and J gave up 0 bases; unmatched junction bases: 5. CDR3 length: 15 residues. The CDR3 DNA sequence: TGTGCCAGCAGCGAGACAGGGTCTAGCACAGATACGCAGTATTTT. Encoded protein: CASSETGSSTDTQYF. Filled out from reference TRBV11-3 and TRBJ2-3, the complete variable domain reads EAGVVQSPRYKIIEKKQPVAFWCNPISGHNTLYWYLQNLGQGPELLIRYENEEAVDDSQLPKDRFSAERLKGVDSTLKIQPAELGDSAVYLCASSETGSSTDTQYFGPGTRLTVL.

The V call is TRBV30, the J call TRBJ1-5; possibly TRBD1 for D (6 bases). V was pared by 1 base and J by 4 bases, with 8 bases between. This CDR3 is 13 amino acids long. Germline-derived CDR1 and CDR2 are GTSNPN and SVGIG (reference sequence). The CDR3 DNA sequence: TGTGCCTGGAGTGGGGACACAAATCAGCCCCAGCATTTT. Translation: CAWSGDTNQPQHF.

The CDR3, as DNA: TGTGCCAGCAGTCGACCGACTAGTCCTAGCACAGATACGCAGTATTTT. This sequence encodes CASSRPTSPSTDTQYF. The rearrangement links TRBV6-8 to TRBJ2-3, with D possibly TRBD2 on 6 matching bases. V was trimmed by 5 bases and J by 0 bases, leaving 15 bases between them. CDR3 length equals 16 residues. Germline values: CDR1 MNHGY, CDR2 SAAAGT.